This T cell receptor (beta chain) originates from a study of blood T cell repertoires in COVID-19. The CDR3 covers 12 residues. Germline V CDR1 and CDR2: SQVTM, ANQGSEA. Deletions cut 4 bases from V and 5 bases from J, with 12 bases between. Ages ranged from about 18 to 89 years, with residence in about two dozen US areas. Participants were placed into cohorts based on the clinical history they reported. Authors' data handling: Researchers report that nucleated cell counts were estimated from reference gene primer amplification. Profiled with immunoSEQ multiplex PCR; TCRdb holds only in-frame clones, not every one. D and trimming were read from the DNA, whereas the V and J calls and clone size are those reported in that table. The sample records fewer than 250,000 clones, roughly 85% being singletons. This clone was detected only once.

This chain links TRBV29-1 with TRBJ2-7, with D perhaps matching TRBD1 (5 bases). The sequenced sample consisted of PBMCs or T cells enriched from blood (not recorded which). This sequence originates from a woman aged 35 to 49 who had been exposed to COVID-19. The CDR3 region is CSVGQGTHEQYF. In nucleotides, the CDR3 is TGCAGCGTTGGGCAGGGCACCCACGAGCAGTACTTC.